These T cell receptor beta chains were read from a single sample in a study of somatic mutations in cytotoxic T cells in rheumatoid arthritis. TCRdb's copy holds only in-frame clones and misses some; the assay was immunoSEQ multiplex PCR. The sample has 15,000 or so clones, approximately 79% seen once. Sequenced: CD8+ T cells sorted from blood. All receptors derive from an adult with rheumatoid arthritis. Both conserved end residues are trimmed from each CDR3. A D gene is named only where the DNA matches it firmly.

d_call: -; v_call: TRBV15; j_call: TRBJ2-7; cdr3_aa: ATSRDRRGYEQY
d_call: TRBD2; v_call: TRBV11-2; j_call: TRBJ2-7; cdr3_aa: ASSSPLLAGVASYEQY
d_call: -; v_call: TRBV7-3; j_call: TRBJ2-3; cdr3_aa: ASSGGGLSFTDTQY
d_call: TRBD1; v_call: TRBV11-2; j_call: TRBJ2-7; cdr3_aa: ASSPSGQGHEQY
d_call: TRBD1; v_call: TRBV5-4; j_call: TRBJ2-1; cdr3_aa: ASSLGTGYNEQF
d_call: -; v_call: TRBV28; j_call: TRBJ1-1; cdr3_aa: ASSRDGYTEAF
d_call: TRBD1; v_call: TRBV5-8; j_call: TRBJ2-1; cdr3_aa: ASSLGQGFNEQF
d_call: -; v_call: TRBV4-3; j_call: TRBJ2-5; cdr3_aa: ASSQVDSQRETQY
d_call: TRBD1; v_call: TRBV7-8; j_call: TRBJ2-1; cdr3_aa: ASSPRTGRSLGYNEQF
d_call: -; v_call: TRBV13; j_call: TRBJ2-1; cdr3_aa: ASSFLVGDEQF
d_call: -; v_call: TRBV4-1; j_call: TRBJ2-1; cdr3_aa: ASSHLKGVSNNEQF
d_call: -; v_call: TRBV27; j_call: TRBJ2-2; cdr3_aa: ASSLYNGGGELF
d_call: -; v_call: TRBV6-5; j_call: TRBJ1-5; cdr3_aa: ASREGPYQPQH
d_call: -; v_call: TRBV15; j_call: TRBJ2-1; cdr3_aa: ATSRDRDPHEQF
d_call: -; v_call: TRBV11-2; j_call: TRBJ2-1; cdr3_aa: ASSLRYQSSYNEQF
d_call: TRBD1; v_call: TRBV27; j_call: TRBJ2-1; cdr3_aa: ASSLGTGDRVQQF
d_call: TRBD1; v_call: TRBV7-6; j_call: TRBJ1-5; cdr3_aa: ASSPRDRGHGQPQH
d_call: TRBD2; v_call: TRBV6-5; j_call: TRBJ2-1; cdr3_aa: ASGLAGANEQF
d_call: -; v_call: TRBV9; j_call: TRBJ1-4; cdr3_aa: ASSALSSEKLF
d_call: -; v_call: TRBV30; j_call: TRBJ2-2; cdr3_aa: AWSGTTRTPTGELF
d_call: TRBD2; v_call: TRBV18; j_call: TRBJ2-4; cdr3_aa: ASSPVGRLAGTKNIQY
d_call: TRBD1; v_call: TRBV9; j_call: TRBJ2-5; cdr3_aa: ASSVEDRDSETQY
d_call: -; v_call: TRBV11-3; j_call: TRBJ1-1; cdr3_aa: ASSPPLQGNTEAF
d_call: -; v_call: TRBV4-1; j_call: TRBJ2-2; cdr3_aa: ASSPDWVQGTGELF
d_call: -; v_call: TRBV5-6; j_call: TRBJ1-2; cdr3_aa: ASSFTDNYGYT
d_call: TRBD1; v_call: TRBV27; j_call: TRBJ2-7; cdr3_aa: ASTLWGGQGSYEQY
d_call: TRBD1; v_call: TRBV27; j_call: TRBJ2-3; cdr3_aa: ASSLSTGADTQY
d_call: TRBD1; v_call: TRBV6-4; j_call: TRBJ1-2; cdr3_aa: ASSDTGQGLPYGYT
d_call: -; v_call: TRBV27; j_call: TRBJ1-5; cdr3_aa: ASSLGPGNQPQH
d_call: -; v_call: TRBV14; j_call: TRBJ2-5; cdr3_aa: ASSQPSYQETQY
d_call: -; v_call: TRBV19; j_call: TRBJ1-2; cdr3_aa: ASSLTGYYGYT
d_call: -; v_call: TRBV4-1; j_call: TRBJ2-1; cdr3_aa: ASSQSPASSYNEQF
d_call: -; v_call: TRBV4-3; j_call: TRBJ2-5; cdr3_aa: ASSQDEYQETQY